Listed below are T cell receptor beta chains from one sample, sequenced in a study of shared T cell receptors in the human thymus. TCRdb keeps only in-frame clones here, not all; method: immunoSEQ multiplex PCR. This table has some 660,000 clones, 87% appearing once. These data were also reused for a study on human thymus T cells.

The sequenced material came from thymocytes. The receptors derive from a boy in the first two years of life with a congenital heart defect. The CDR3 runs from the conserved cysteine through the conserved F or W. D genes are given only for firm matches. Clone size is stated in some rows and not others, as once, few, many or a class when expanded.

CDR3 length,D gene,J gene,V gene,clone size,CDR3 DNA,CDR3 protein
15,TRBD1,TRBJ1-4,TRBV6-5,-,TGTGCCAGCAGTTACTGGGACAGGGAGAGTGAAAAACTGTTTTTT,CASSYWDRESEKLFF
17,-,TRBJ1-6,TRBV28,-,TGTGCCAGCAGCCAACGGGCGCTGGGGGGATTTCGATCACCCCTCCACTTT,CASSQRALGGFRSPLHF
15,TRBD1,TRBJ2-5,TRBV7-9,once,TGTGCCAGCAGCTTAAGAGGACAGGGCCAAGAGACCCAGTACTTC,CASSLRGQGQETQYF
13,-,TRBJ1-1,TRBV5-1,-,TGCGCCAGCAGACGGGACGGGAGCACTGAAGCTTTCTTT,CASRRDGSTEAFF
15,-,TRBJ2-7,TRBV5-8,-,TGTGCCAGCAGGGTAAAAGTTACCGGACACCGCGAGCAGTACTTC,CASRVKVTGHREQYF
16,TRBD1,TRBJ1-1,TRBV5-6,-,TGTGCCAGCAGCTCAGCGGGACAGGGGGGAGGCACTGAAGCTTTCTTT,CASSSAGQGGGTEAFF
15,TRBD1,TRBJ2-7,TRBV18,-,TGTGCCAGCTCACCGTACAGGGGGCCCAACTACGAGCAGTACTTC,CASSPYRGPNYEQYF
12,TRBD1,TRBJ1-1,TRBV5-4,-,TGTGCCAGCAGCTGGCCAGGGGGGAGAGCTTTCTTT,CASSWPGGRAFF
16,TRBD1,TRBJ2-7,TRBV28,-,TGTGCCAGCAGTCCACCCCCGGACAGGGGACGATACGAGCAGTACTTC,CASSPPPDRGRYEQYF
16,-,TRBJ2-5,TRBV27,-,TGTGCCAGCAGTTTACTGTCGGGAATGGGATTAGAGACCCAGTACTTC,CASSLLSGMGLETQYF
14,-,TRBJ1-1,TRBV25-1,-,TGTGCCAGCGAGGGAGCGGGGCCAAACACTGAAGCTTTCTTT,CASEGAGPNTEAFF
15,-,TRBJ2-5,TRBV11-2,-,TGTGCCAGCAGCTTAGTACAGGGCAGTAAGGAGACCCAGTACTTC,CASSLVQGSKETQYF
13,-,TRBJ1-2,TRBV7-4,-,TGTGCCAGCAGCTTATCGGCAGGGTATGGCTACACCTTC,CASSLSAGYGYTF
12,-,TRBJ2-5,TRBV6-5,-,TGTGCCAGCGGTTCAGGGGTGGAGACCCAGTACTTC,CASGSGVETQYF
15,TRBD1,TRBJ1-1,TRBV25-1,once,TGTGCCAGCAGTGAGAAGGGACAGGTGAACACTGAAGCTTTCTTT,CASSEKGQVNTEAFF
17,TRBD2,TRBJ2-1,TRBV15,-,TGTGCCACCAGCAGAGGCACCCAAACTAGCGGATACAATGAGCAGTTCTTC,CATSRGTQTSGYNEQFF
14,TRBD2,TRBJ2-1,TRBV4-1,-,TGCGCCAGCAGCCAAGAGCGGGGGGGCAATGAGCAGTTCTTC,CASSQERGGNEQFF
14,TRBD1,TRBJ1-5,TRBV30,-,TGTGCCTGGAAATCCGGGACAGGGAATCAGCCCCAGCATTTT,CAWKSGTGNQPQHF
16,-,TRBJ2-1,TRBV7-3,-,TGTGCCAGCAGCTTAAGTGAGGGTCGGACTTACAATGAGCAGTTCTTC,CASSLSEGRTYNEQFF
15,-,TRBJ2-7,TRBV5-5,-,TGTGCCAGCAGCTTTCCAGGATCCCTAAAGGTCGAGCAGTACTTC,CASSFPGSLKVEQYF
14,TRBD2,TRBJ2-7,TRBV19,-,TGTGCCAGTAGTACCGACAGCGGGGGGTACGAGCAGTACTTC,CASSTDSGGYEQYF
16,TRBD1,TRBJ1-5,TRBV4-1,-,TGCGCCAGCAGCCAGACTCAGACAGGGGAAAATCAGCCCCAGCATTTT,CASSQTQTGENQPQHF
16,-,TRBJ1-5,TRBV11-2,-,TGTGCCAGCAGCTTAGCCAGGGGAGAGAACAATCAGCCCCAGCATTTT,CASSLARGENNQPQHF
15,-,TRBJ2-7,TRBV18,-,TGTGCCAGCTCACCAGGTCGTCAGGGGAGGGACGAGCAGTACTTC,CASSPGRQGRDEQYF
13,TRBD2,TRBJ2-1,TRBV29-1,-,TGCAGCGTTGTCCGCGGGAGAAATCCTGAGCAGTTCTTC,CSVVRGRNPEQFF
17,TRBD1,TRBJ2-3,TRBV19,-,TGTGCCAGTAGTGCAGCACCTCGGGACAGTGGCACAGATACGCAGTATTTT,CASSAAPRDSGTDTQYF